This T cell receptor (beta chain) was recorded in a study of beta chain features in type 1 diabetes. General observations from the study: Within each of all four CD4+ subsets, Type 1 diabetes patients had TCRB CDR3s that were moderately but significantly shorter. Healthy donors had naive, central memory and Treg TCRB repertoires that appeared less similar than those seen among patients.

CDR3 length: 13 amino acids. The germline CDR1 and CDR2 sequences are SGHTA and FQGTGA. The V and J ends lost 5 bases and 8 bases respectively, with 14 bases between them. Expressed TCRB transcripts were sequenced because the isolated RNA had all been reverse transcribed beforehand. About 4 million reads per sample were averaged for naive, central memory and regulatory samples. Here immunoSEQ multiplex PCR was the method, and the copy in TCRdb shows in-frame clones only, minus some. The sample includes roughly 240,000 clones, approximately 25% of them seen just once. CD4+ naive, central memory, regulatory and stem cell-like memory cells were sorted via CD45RO/CCR7/CD25/CD127/CD95/CD27. Once sorted, every population was more than 98% pure. Of note for this clone: The antigen is unknown.

The V and J genes are TRBV7-3 and TRBJ2-3; D is ambiguous. The sequence was collected from a woman aged 25-40 years with type 1 diabetes. Sequencing used naive CD4+ T cells from blood. In nucleotides, the CDR3 is TGTGCCAGCAGCCCAATGCAGGCTGTTACGCAGTATTTT. It specifies CASSPMQAVTQYF.